This T cell receptor beta chain stems from a study of persistence of HIV-infected CD4 T cells. At the level of the study: Antigen stimulation activated a lower proportion of cells, more of them memory, than anti-CD3/anti-CD28 stimulation. Study observations and caveats: CMV- and Gag-responding cells had lower TCRbeta richness than CD3/CD28-responding cells. Rare CMV-responding cells carrying HIV-1 proviruses were not analyzed separately for TCR.

From germline, CDR1 is SGHTA and CDR2 FQGNSA. Trimming took 4 bases from V and 0 from J, leaving 16 bases between them. The CDR3 spans 17 residues. Anti-CD3/anti-CD28 beads served as a nonspecific positive control stimulus. CD4+ T cells upregulating both CD40 ligand and CD69 were sorted as responding cells. Donors had undetectable plasma HIV-1 RNA, under 50 copies/mL, for 4+ years. This was the immunoSEQ version 4 assay in survey mode. Assay used: immunoSEQ multiplex PCR; TCRdb lists only in-frame clones, some missing. The sample holds 35,000 to 50,000 clones, roughly nine tenths seen once. Concerning this clone itself: What it binds is unknown.

The TCR originated in an adult man with HIV who was CMV-seropositive. Sequenced material: CD4+ T cells sorted from PBMCs after roughly 18-hour stimulation, taken from a patient who received antiretroviral therapy. V and J are TRBV7-2 and TRBJ1-5; D uncertain. The CDR3 DNA reads as TGTGCCAGCAGCTCCGGGCCAGCTTCGTTTAGCAATCAGCCCCAGCATTTT. Translation gives CASSSGPASFSNQPQHF. The full variable domain, its missing parts supplied by reference TRBV7-2 and TRBJ1-5, is GAGVSQSPSNKVTEKGKDVELRCDPISGHTALYWYRQSLGQGLEFLIYFQGNSAPDKSGLPSDRFSAERTGGSVSTLTIQRTQQEDSAVYLCASSSGPASFSNQPQHFGDGTRLSIL.